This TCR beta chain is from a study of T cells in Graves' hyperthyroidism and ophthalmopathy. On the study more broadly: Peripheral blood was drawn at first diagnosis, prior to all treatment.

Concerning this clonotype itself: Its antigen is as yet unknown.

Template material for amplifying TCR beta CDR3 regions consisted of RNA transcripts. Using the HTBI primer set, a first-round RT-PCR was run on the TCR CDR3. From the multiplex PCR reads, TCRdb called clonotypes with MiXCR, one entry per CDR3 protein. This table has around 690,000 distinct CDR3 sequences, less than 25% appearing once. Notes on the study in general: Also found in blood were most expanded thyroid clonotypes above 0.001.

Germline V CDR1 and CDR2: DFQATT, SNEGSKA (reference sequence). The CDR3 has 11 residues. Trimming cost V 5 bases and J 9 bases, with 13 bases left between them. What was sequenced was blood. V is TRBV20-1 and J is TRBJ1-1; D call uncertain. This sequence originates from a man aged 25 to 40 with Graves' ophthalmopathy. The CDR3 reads CSALLLGQAFF. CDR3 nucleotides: TGCAGTGCTCTTTTACTCGGGCAAGCTTTCTTT.